In this sample, the clone carrying this T cell receptor beta chain turned up many times. The time point was: blood at routine non-recurrence follow-up after resection. Extraction of whole RNA from tumor, nontumor lung or frozen PBMC preceded unsorted sequencing. This sample is part of a study of spatial heterogeneity in lung cancer. Study-level information: Median follow-up for sequenced PBMC samples was about two years after resection, when such samples existed.

The V gene lost 0 bases and the J gene lost 0 bases, with 8 bases spanning the gap. Germline CDR1 DFQATT, CDR2 SNEGSKA (reference sequence). The CDR3 has 15 residues. TCRdb itself ran the 5' RACE reads through MiXCR, one entry per CDR3 protein. The repertoire holds just under 45,000 distinct CDR3 sequences, with 22% as singletons. This sample comprised PBMCs, obtained at follow-up. The chain carries TRBV20-1 and TRBJ1-4; D call uncertain. The receptor's source is a female donor with early-stage non-small cell lung cancer. CDR3 sequence reads: CSARDRVATNEKLFF. CDR3 coding DNA: TGCAGTGCTAGAGATCGAGTGGCAACTAATGAAAAACTGTTTTTT.